This TCR beta chain comes out of a study of technical replicates of blood from a few donors. From germline, CDR1 is MGHRA and CDR2 YSYEKL. With 1 base clipped from V and 4 bases from J, the junction kept 13 bases outside the gene matches. The length of the CDR3 is 17 residues. The method was immunoSEQ multiplex PCR; TCRdb's version includes in-frame clones alone and lacks a portion of them. The table has some 78,000 clones, roughly 94% seen once. The chain carries TRBV4-1 and TRBJ2-7; 7 nucleotides align to TRBD2. The origin of this receptor is a human donor in good health. Sequencing was carried out using T cells isolated from PBMCs. CDR3 region: CASSQVGVGGRGYEQYF. The CDR3 DNA is TGCGCCAGCAGCCAAGTGGGAGTCGGCGGGAGAGGGTACGAGCAGTACTTC.